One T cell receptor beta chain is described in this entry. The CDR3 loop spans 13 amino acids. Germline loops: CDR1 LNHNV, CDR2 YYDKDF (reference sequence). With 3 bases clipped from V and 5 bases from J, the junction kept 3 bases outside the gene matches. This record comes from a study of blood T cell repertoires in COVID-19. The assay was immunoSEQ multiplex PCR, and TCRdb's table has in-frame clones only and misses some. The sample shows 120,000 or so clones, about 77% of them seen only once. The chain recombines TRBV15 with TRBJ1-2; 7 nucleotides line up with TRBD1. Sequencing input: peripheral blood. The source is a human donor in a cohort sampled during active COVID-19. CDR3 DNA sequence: TGTGCCACCAGCAGTACAGGGGTTTATGGCTACACCTTC. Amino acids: CATSSTGVYGYTF.